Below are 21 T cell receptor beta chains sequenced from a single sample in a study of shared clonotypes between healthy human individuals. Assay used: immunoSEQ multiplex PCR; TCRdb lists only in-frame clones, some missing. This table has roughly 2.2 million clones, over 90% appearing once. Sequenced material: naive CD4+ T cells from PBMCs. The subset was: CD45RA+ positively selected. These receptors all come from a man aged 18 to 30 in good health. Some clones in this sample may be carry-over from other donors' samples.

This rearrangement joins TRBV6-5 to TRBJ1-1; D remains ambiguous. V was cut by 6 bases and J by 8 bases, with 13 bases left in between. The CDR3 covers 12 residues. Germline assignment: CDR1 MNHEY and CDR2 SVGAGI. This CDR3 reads CASSPSPLEAFF. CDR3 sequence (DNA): TGTGCCAGCAGCCCCTCCCCGTTGGAAGCTTTCTTT.

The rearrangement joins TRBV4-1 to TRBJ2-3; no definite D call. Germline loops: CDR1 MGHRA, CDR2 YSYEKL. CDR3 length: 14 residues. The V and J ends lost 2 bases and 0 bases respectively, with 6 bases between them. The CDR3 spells CASSQIDSTDTQYF. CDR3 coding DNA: TGCGCCAGCAGCCAAATCGACAGCACAGATACGCAGTATTTT.

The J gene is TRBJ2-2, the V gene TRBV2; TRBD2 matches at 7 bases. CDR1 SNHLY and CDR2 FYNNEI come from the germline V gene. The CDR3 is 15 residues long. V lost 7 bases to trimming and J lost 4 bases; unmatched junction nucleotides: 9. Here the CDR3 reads CASTREAGATGELFF. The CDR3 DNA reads TGTGCCAGCACCCGGGAGGCGGGAGCCACCGGGGAGCTGTTTTTT.

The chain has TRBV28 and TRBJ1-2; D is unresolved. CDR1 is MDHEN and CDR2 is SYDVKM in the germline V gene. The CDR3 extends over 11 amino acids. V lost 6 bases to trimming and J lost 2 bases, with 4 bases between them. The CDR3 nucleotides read TGTGCCAGCAGGATAAACTATGGCTACACCTTC. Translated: CASRINYGYTF.

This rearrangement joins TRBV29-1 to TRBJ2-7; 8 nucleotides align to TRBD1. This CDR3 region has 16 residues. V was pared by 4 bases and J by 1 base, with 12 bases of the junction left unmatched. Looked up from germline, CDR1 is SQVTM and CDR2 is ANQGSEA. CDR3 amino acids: CSVVTAGTGSSYEQYF. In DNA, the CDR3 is TGCAGCGTTGTAACGGCCGGGACAGGCTCTTCCTACGAGCAGTACTTC.

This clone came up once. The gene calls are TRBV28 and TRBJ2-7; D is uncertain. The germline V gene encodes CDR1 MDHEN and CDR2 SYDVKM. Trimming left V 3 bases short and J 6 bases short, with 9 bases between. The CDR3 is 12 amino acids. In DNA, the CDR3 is TGTGCCAGCAGTTTGGGTTTTCGCGAGCAGTACTTC. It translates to CASSLGFREQYF.

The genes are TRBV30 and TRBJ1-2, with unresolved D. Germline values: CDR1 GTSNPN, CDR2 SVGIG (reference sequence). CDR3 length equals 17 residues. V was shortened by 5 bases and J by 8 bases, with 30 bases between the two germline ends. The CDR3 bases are TGTGCCTGGTCCGGAGGCTCCGGACCACACCCTTTTTACGGCTACACCTTC. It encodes CAWSGGSGPHPFYGYTF.

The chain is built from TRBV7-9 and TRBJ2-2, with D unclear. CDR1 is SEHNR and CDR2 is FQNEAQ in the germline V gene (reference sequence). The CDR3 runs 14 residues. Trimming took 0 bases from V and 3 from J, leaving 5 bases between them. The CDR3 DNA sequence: TGTGCCAGCAGCTTAGCTACCTACACCGGGGAGCTGTTTTTT. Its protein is CASSLATYTGELFF.

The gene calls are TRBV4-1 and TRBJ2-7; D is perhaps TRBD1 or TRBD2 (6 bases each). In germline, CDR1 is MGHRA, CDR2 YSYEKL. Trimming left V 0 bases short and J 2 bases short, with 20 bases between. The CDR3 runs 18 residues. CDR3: CASSQDMGGLPGAYEQYF. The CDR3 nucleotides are TGCGCCAGCAGCCAAGATATGGGGGGACTCCCAGGGGCCTACGAGCAGTACTTC.

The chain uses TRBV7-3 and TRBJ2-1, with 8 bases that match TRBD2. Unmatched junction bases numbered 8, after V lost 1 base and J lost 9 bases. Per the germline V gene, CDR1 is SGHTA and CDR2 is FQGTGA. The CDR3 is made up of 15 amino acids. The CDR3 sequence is CASSLISGSSFEQFF. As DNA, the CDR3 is TGTGCCAGCAGCTTAATCAGCGGGAGCTCGTTTGAGCAGTTCTTC.

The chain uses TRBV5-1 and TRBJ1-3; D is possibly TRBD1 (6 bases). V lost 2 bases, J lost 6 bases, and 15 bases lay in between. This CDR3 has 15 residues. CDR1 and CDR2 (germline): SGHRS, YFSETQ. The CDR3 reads CASSFSRQGQNTIYF. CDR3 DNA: TGCGCCAGCAGCTTTTCGCGGCAGGGACAAAACACCATATATTTT.

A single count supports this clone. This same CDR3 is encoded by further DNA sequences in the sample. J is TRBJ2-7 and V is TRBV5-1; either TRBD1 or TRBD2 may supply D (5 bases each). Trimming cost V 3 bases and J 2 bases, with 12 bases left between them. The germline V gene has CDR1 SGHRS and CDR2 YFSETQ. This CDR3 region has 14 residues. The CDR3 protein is CASSWTGTTYEQYF. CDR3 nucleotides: TGCGCCAGCAGCTGGACCGGGACGACCTACGAGCAGTACTTC.

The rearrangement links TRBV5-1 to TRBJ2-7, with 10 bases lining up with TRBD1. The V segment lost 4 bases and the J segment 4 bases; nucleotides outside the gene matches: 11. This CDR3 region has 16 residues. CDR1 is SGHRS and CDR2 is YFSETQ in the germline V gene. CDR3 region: CASSMSLPGQGYEQYF. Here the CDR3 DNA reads TGCGCCAGCAGCATGAGTTTACCGGGACAGGGGTACGAGCAGTACTTC.

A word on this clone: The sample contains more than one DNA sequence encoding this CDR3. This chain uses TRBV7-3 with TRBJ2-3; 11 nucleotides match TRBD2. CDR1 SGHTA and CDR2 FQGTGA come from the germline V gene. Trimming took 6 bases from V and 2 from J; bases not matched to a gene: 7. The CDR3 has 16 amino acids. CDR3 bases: TGTGCCAGCAGTCGAGGACTAGCGGGCCCCACAGATACGCAGTATTTT. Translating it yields CASSRGLAGPTDTQYF.

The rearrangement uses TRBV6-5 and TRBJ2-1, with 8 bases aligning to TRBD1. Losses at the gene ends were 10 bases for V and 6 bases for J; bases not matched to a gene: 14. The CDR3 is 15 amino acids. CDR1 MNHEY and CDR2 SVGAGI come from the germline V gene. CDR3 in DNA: TGTGCCACCCTGGGCGGGTCGGACAGGGTCAATGAGCAGTTCTTC. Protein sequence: CATLGGSDRVNEQFF.

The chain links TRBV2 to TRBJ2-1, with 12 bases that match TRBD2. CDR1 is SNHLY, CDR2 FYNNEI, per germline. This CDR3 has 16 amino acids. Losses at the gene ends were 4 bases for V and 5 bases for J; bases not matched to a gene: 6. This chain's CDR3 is CASSGGLAGPDNEQFF. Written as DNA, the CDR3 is TGTGCCAGCAGTGGAGGACTAGCGGGACCAGACAATGAGCAGTTCTTC. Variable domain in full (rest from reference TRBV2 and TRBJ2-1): EPEVTQTPSHQVTQMGQEVILRCVPISNHLYFYWYRQILGQKVEFLVSFYNNEISEKSEIFDDQFSVERPDGSNFTLKIRSTKLEDSAMYFCASSGGLAGPDNEQFFGPGTRLTVL.

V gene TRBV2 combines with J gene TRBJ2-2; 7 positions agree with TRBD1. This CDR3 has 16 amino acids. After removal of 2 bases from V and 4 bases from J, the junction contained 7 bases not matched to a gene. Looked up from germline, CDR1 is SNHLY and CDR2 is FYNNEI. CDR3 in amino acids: CASSETGTAATGELFF. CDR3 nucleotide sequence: TGTGCCAGCAGTGAAACCGGGACAGCAGCCACCGGGGAGCTGTTTTTT.

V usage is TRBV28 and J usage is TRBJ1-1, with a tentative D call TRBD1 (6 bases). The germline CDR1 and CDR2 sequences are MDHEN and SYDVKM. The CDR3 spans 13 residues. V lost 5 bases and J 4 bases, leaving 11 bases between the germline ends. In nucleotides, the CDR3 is TGTGCCAGCAGTCCCGGACAGCCCACTGAAGCTTTCTTT. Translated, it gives CASSPGQPTEAFF.

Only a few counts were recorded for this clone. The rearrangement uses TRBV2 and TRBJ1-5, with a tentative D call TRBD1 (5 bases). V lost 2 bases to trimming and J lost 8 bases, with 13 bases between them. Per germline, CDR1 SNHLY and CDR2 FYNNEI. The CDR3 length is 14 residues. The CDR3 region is CASSEWGGWEPQHF. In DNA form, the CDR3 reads TGTGCCAGCAGTGAATGGGGCGGGTGGGAGCCCCAGCATTTT.

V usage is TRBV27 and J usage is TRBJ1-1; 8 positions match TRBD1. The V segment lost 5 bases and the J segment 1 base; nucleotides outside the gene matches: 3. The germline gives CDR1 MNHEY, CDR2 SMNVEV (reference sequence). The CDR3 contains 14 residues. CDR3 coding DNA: TGTGCCAGCAGTCGGGACAGGAAGAACACTGAAGCTTTCTTT. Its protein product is CASSRDRKNTEAFF.

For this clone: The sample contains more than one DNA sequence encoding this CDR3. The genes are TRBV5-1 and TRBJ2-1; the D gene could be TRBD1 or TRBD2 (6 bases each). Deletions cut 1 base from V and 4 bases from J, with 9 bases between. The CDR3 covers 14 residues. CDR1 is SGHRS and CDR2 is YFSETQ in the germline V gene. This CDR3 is CASSLRGDYNEQFF. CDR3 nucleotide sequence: TGCGCCAGCAGCTTGAGGGGGGATTACAATGAGCAGTTCTTC.